These T cell receptor beta chains were read from a single sample in a study of human T cells and chemical hapten exposure. Using its own MiXCR run on the RACE reads, TCRdb lists one record per CDR3 protein. The sample consists of 380,000 or so distinct CDR3 sequences, about 4.4% of them appearing once. Sequenced here: whole blood, sampled in connection with sensitization to the hapten diphenylcyclopropenone (DPC). The origin of the receptors is a woman in her forties or fifties with alopecia areata. Some clones in this sample may be carry-over from other donors' samples. CDR3s include the opening cysteine and the closing phenylalanine or tryptophan. Fields, in order: V gene, CDR3 length, J gene, CDR3 protein.

TRBV15,17,TRBJ1-5,CATSRDRGLDSNQPQHF
TRBV12-3/TRBV12-4,15,TRBJ1-1,CASTFTQGGEAEAFF
TRBV6-5,15,TRBJ2-1,CASSYSRGTYNEQFF
TRBV28,16,TRBJ2-3,CASSSPRSLHTDTQYF
TRBV5-6,14,TRBJ2-1,CASSPGGVFGEQFF
TRBV6-5,15,TRBJ2-2,CASSQDRRSTGELFF
TRBV29-1,14,TRBJ2-7,CSVLGGLGGYEQYF
TRBV14,14,TRBJ1-6,CASSQEVKYSPLHF
TRBV7-9,11,TRBJ2-7,CASSLELVQYF
TRBV5-4,13,TRBJ1-1,CASSFPGPSEAFF
TRBV3-1,18,TRBJ2-3,CASSQDPAFTPPTDTQYF